This TCR beta chain was sequenced during a study of cytomegalovirus exposure and HLA in healthy donors. Study-wide background: Early on, a data release was issued that held tens of millions of unique TCRs from HLA-typed donors. Study-wide findings and caveats: Later work associated 16,951 TCR beta sequences with HLA alleles at 0.05 false discovery rate. In vitro confirmation showed a few CMV-associated chains to be CMV antigen specific.

The CDR3 loop spans 14 amino acids. The germline gives CDR1 SGDLS, CDR2 YYNGEE. Trimming stripped 2 bases from V and 2 bases from J, with 10 bases between. Notes on this clone: Its antigen is not known.

PCR primers comprised 60 Vbeta and 13 Jbeta primers. The method was immunoSEQ multiplex PCR; TCRdb's version includes in-frame clones alone and lacks a portion of them. The sample lists about 200,000 clones, roughly 80% occurring once. This chain links TRBV9 with TRBJ2-5; D perhaps matches TRBD1 (5 bases). The sample consisted of PBMCs. The TCR originated in a man between 40 and 49 years old in good health and CMV-seronegative. The CDR3 nucleotides read TGTGCCAGCAGCGTTTTGGCAGGGCAAGAGACCCAGTACTTC. Amino acids: CASSVLAGQETQYF.